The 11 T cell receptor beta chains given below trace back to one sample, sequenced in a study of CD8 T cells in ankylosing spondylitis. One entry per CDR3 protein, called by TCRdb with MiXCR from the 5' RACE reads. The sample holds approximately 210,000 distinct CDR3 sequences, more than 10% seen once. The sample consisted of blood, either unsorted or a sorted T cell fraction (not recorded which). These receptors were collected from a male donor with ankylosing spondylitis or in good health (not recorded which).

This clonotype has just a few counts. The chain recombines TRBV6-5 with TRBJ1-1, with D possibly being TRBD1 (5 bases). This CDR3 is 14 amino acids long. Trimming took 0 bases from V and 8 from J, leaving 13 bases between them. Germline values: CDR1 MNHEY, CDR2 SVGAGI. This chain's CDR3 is CASSYSGLGTEAFF. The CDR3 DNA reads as TGTGCCAGCAGTTACTCGGGGTTAGGGACCGAAGCTTTCTTT.

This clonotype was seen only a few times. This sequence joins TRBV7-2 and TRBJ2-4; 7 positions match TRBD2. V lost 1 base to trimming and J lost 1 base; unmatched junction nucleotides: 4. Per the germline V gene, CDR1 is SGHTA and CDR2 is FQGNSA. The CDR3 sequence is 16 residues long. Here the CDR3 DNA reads TGTGCCAGCAGCTTAGGGGGAGGGGAGGCCAAAAACATTCAGTACTTC. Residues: CASSLGGGEAKNIQYF. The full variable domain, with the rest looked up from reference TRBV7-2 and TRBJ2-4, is GAGVSQSPSNKVTEKGKDVELRCDPISGHTALYWYRQSLGQGLEFLIYFQGNSAPDKSGLPSDRFSAERTGGSVSTLTIQRTQQEDSAVYLCASSLGGGEAKNIQYFGAGTRLSVL.

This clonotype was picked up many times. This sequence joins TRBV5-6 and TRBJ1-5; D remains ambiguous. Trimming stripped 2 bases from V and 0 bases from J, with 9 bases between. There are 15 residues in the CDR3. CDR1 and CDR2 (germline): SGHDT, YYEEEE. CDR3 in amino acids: CASSFYGFSNQPQHF. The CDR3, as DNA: TGTGCCAGCAGCTTTTACGGATTTAGCAATCAGCCCCAGCATTTT.

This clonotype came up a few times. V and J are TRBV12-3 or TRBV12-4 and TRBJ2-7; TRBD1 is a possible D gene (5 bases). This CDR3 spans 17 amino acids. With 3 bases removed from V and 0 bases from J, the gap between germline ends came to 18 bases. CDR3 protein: CASSFTPYSRDSYEQYF. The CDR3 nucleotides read TGTGCCAGCAGTTTCACGCCTTATAGCAGGGACTCCTACGAGCAGTACTTC.

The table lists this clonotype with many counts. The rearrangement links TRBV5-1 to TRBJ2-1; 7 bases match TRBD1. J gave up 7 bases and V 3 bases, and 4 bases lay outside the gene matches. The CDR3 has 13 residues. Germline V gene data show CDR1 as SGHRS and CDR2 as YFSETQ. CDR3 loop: CASSWNRGNEQFF. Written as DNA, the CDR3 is TGCGCCAGCAGCTGGAACAGGGGTAATGAGCAGTTCTTC.

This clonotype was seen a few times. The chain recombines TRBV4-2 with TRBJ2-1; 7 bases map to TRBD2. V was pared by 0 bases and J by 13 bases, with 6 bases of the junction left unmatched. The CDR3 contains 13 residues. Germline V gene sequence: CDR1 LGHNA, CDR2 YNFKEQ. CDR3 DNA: TGTGCCAGCAGCCAAGATCAAGCGGGGATCCAGTTCTTC. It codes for CASSQDQAGIQFF.

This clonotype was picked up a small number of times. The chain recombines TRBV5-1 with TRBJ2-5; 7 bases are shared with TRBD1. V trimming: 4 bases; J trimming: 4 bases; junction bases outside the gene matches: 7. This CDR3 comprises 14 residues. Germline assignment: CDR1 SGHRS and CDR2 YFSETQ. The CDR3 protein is CASSPSTGLETQYF. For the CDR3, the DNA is TGCGCCAGCAGCCCCTCGACAGGGCTAGAGACCCAGTACTTC.

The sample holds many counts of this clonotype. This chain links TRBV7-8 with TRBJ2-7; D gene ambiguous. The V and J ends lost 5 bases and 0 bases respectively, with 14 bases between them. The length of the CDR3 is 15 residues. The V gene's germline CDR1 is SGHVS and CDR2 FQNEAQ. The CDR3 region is CASSPTVGDSYEQYF. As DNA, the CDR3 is TGTGCCAGCAGCCCAACGGTCGGAGACTCCTACGAGCAGTACTTC.

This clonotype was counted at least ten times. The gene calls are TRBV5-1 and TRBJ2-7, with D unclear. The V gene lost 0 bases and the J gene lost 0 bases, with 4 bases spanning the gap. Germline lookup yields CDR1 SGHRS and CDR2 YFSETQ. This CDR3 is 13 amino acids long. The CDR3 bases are TGCGCCAGCAGCTTGGGGTACTCCTACGAGCAGTACTTC. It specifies CASSLGYSYEQYF.

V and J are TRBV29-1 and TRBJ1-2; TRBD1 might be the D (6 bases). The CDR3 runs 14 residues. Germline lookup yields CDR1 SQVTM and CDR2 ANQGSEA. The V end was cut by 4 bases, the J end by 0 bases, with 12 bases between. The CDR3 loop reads CSVGDTSANYGYTF. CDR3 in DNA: TGCAGCGTTGGGGACACATCAGCTAACTATGGCTACACCTTC.

CDR3 amino acids: CSARDNASPVVHEQYF. CDR3 nucleotides: TGCAGTGCTAGAGATAATGCATCTCCAGTGGTTCACGAGCAGTACTTC. The V gene is TRBV20-1, the J gene TRBJ2-7; unclear D gene. V lost 0 bases, J lost 5 bases, and 20 bases lay in between. This CDR3 has 16 residues. Germline CDR1 reads DFQATT; CDR2 reads SNEGSKA (reference sequence).